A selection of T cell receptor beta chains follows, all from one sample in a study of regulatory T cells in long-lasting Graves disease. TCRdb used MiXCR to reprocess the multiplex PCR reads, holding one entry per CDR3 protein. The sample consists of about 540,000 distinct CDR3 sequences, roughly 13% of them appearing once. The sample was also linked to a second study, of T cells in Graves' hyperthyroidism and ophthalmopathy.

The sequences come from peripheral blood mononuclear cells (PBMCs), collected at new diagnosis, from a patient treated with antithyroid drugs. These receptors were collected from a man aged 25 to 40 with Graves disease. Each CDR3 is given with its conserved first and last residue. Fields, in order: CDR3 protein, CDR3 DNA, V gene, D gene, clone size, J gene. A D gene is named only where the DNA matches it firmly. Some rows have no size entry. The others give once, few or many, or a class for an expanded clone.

CDR3aa: CATSEAAKSPLHF; CDR3nt: TGTGCCACCAGTGAGGCAGCCAAAAGCCCCCTCCACTTT; v_gene: TRBV24-1; d_gene: .; abundance: many; j_gene: TRBJ1-6
CDR3aa: CASSFTGGNQPQHF; CDR3nt: TGCGCCAGCAGCTTCACAGGGGGAAATCAGCCCCAGCATTTT; v_gene: TRBV5-1; d_gene: TRBD1; abundance: many; j_gene: TRBJ1-5
CDR3aa: CASSEGQGVHEQYF; CDR3nt: TGTGCCAGCAGCGAGGGACAGGGAGTCCACGAGCAGTACTTC; v_gene: TRBV9; d_gene: TRBD1; abundance: few; j_gene: TRBJ2-7
CDR3aa: CSASSGQGIYEQYF; CDR3nt: TGCAGTGCTAGTTCGGGACAGGGAATCTACGAGCAGTACTTC; v_gene: TRBV20-1; d_gene: TRBD1; abundance: .; j_gene: TRBJ2-7
CDR3aa: CASAQAGGLETQYF; CDR3nt: TGTGCCAGCGCGCAAGCGGGAGGGCTCGAGACCCAGTACTTC; v_gene: TRBV2; d_gene: TRBD2; abundance: many; j_gene: TRBJ2-5
CDR3aa: CATSRGKGPETQYF; CDR3nt: TGTGCCACCAGCAGAGGGAAAGGGCCTGAGACCCAGTACTTC; v_gene: TRBV15; d_gene: .; abundance: many; j_gene: TRBJ2-5
CDR3aa: CASSLVLAGVGTDTQYF; CDR3nt: TGCGCCAGCAGCTTGGTTCTAGCGGGAGTCGGCACAGATACGCAGTATTTT; v_gene: TRBV5-1; d_gene: TRBD2; abundance: many; j_gene: TRBJ2-3
CDR3aa: CASSSPPPPETGTSYEQYF; CDR3nt: TGTGCCAGCAGCTCCCCCCCACCTCCGGAAACAGGGACCTCCTACGAGCAGTACTTC; v_gene: TRBV7-3; d_gene: .; abundance: many; j_gene: TRBJ2-7
CDR3aa: CASRRTAQGSGANVLTF; CDR3nt: TGTGCCAGTAGGAGGACTGCTCAAGGGTCTGGGGCCAACGTCCTGACTTTC; v_gene: TRBV19; d_gene: .; abundance: few; j_gene: TRBJ2-6
CDR3aa: CASSYRQTTGELFF; CDR3nt: TGTGCCAGCAGTTACCGACAGACCACCGGGGAGCTGTTTTTT; v_gene: TRBV2; d_gene: .; abundance: many; j_gene: TRBJ2-2
CDR3aa: CATSRGQGAEETQYF; CDR3nt: TGTGCCACCAGCAGAGGACAGGGGGCGGAAGAGACCCAGTACTTC; v_gene: TRBV15; d_gene: TRBD1; abundance: many; j_gene: TRBJ2-5
CDR3aa: CASSWAVAGQETQYF; CDR3nt: TGTGCCAGCAGTTGGGCAGTGGCCGGACAAGAGACCCAGTACTTC; v_gene: TRBV6-9; d_gene: .; abundance: many; j_gene: TRBJ2-5
CDR3aa: CSVEDQGDRSYEQYF; CDR3nt: TGCAGCGTTGAAGATCAGGGGGACAGGAGCTACGAGCAGTACTTC; v_gene: TRBV29-1; d_gene: TRBD1; abundance: many; j_gene: TRBJ2-7
CDR3aa: CATSVPGPSPEAFF; CDR3nt: TGTGCCACCAGTGTCCCCGGACCCTCCCCTGAAGCTTTCTTT; v_gene: TRBV24-1; d_gene: .; abundance: many; j_gene: TRBJ1-1
CDR3aa: CSAPGDYYNEQFF; CDR3nt: TGCAGCGCCCCGGGGGACTACTACAATGAGCAGTTCTTC; v_gene: TRBV29-1; d_gene: TRBD2; abundance: many; j_gene: TRBJ2-1
CDR3aa: CASSSSGRWNEQFF; CDR3nt: TGTGCCAGCAGTTCTAGCGGGAGGTGGAATGAGCAGTTCTTC; v_gene: TRBV27; d_gene: TRBD2; abundance: many; j_gene: TRBJ2-1
CDR3aa: CASSLAPDRVVQYF; CDR3nt: TGTGCCAGCAGCTTAGCGCCGGACAGGGTGGTGCAGTACTTC; v_gene: TRBV7-2; d_gene: TRBD1; abundance: .; j_gene: TRBJ2-7
CDR3aa: CASSFVETRYF; CDR3nt: TGTGCCAGCAGTTTTGTTGAGACCCGGTACTTC; v_gene: TRBV28; d_gene: .; abundance: few; j_gene: TRBJ2-1
CDR3aa: CASSPGTGDETQYF; CDR3nt: TGTGCCAGCTCACCTGGGACAGGGGACGAGACCCAGTACTTC; v_gene: TRBV18; d_gene: TRBD1; abundance: many; j_gene: TRBJ2-5
CDR3aa: CASSPGSASYEQYF; CDR3nt: TGTGCCAGCAGCCCAGGCTCGGCCTCCTACGAGCAGTACTTC; v_gene: TRBV12-3/TRBV12-4; d_gene: .; abundance: many; j_gene: TRBJ2-7
CDR3aa: CATSDLDYEQYF; CDR3nt: TGTGCCACCAGTGATTTGGACTACGAGCAGTACTTC; v_gene: TRBV24-1; d_gene: .; abundance: many; j_gene: TRBJ2-7
CDR3aa: CASKEGDGTGELFF; CDR3nt: TGTGCCAGCAAAGAGGGAGATGGGACCGGGGAGCTGTTTTTT; v_gene: TRBV9; d_gene: .; abundance: many; j_gene: TRBJ2-2
CDR3aa: CARSPTGGGYEQYF; CDR3nt: TGTGCCCGGAGTCCGACAGGGGGGGGTTACGAGCAGTACTTC; v_gene: TRBV30; d_gene: TRBD1; abundance: .; j_gene: TRBJ2-7
CDR3aa: CASSLAVSLRETQYF; CDR3nt: TGTGCCAGCAGCTTGGCAGTATCCCTGAGGGAGACCCAGTACTTC; v_gene: TRBV5-6; d_gene: .; abundance: .; j_gene: TRBJ2-5
CDR3aa: CASAQGGGSSYEQYF; CDR3nt: TGCGCCAGCGCACAAGGAGGGGGAAGCTCCTACGAGCAGTACTTC; v_gene: TRBV5-1; d_gene: .; abundance: few; j_gene: TRBJ2-7
CDR3aa: CASSQSGLGTYEQYF; CDR3nt: TGTGCCAGCAGTCAATCGGGACTAGGGACTTACGAGCAGTACTTC; v_gene: TRBV2; d_gene: TRBD2; abundance: many; j_gene: TRBJ2-7
CDR3aa: CSARSSGRFNEQFF; CDR3nt: TGCAGTGCTAGGTCGAGCGGGAGGTTCAATGAGCAGTTCTTC; v_gene: TRBV20-1; d_gene: TRBD2; abundance: .; j_gene: TRBJ2-1
CDR3aa: CASSFTSGRKGYEQYF; CDR3nt: TGTGCCAGCAGCTTTACTAGCGGGAGGAAAGGCTACGAGCAGTACTTC; v_gene: TRBV7-2; d_gene: TRBD2; abundance: many; j_gene: TRBJ2-7
CDR3aa: CASSLAGKEQYF; CDR3nt: TGTGCCAGCAGTTTGGCGGGTAAGGAGCAGTACTTC; v_gene: TRBV27; d_gene: .; abundance: many; j_gene: TRBJ2-7
CDR3aa: CASSLRSSVNTEAFF; CDR3nt: TGTGCCAGCTCACTGCGAAGTAGTGTTAACACTGAAGCTTTCTTT; v_gene: TRBV18; d_gene: .; abundance: many; j_gene: TRBJ1-1
CDR3aa: CASSTPQGVSGANVLTF; CDR3nt: TGTGCCAGCAGCACCCCACAGGGGGTCTCTGGGGCCAACGTCCTGACTTTC; v_gene: TRBV13; d_gene: TRBD1; abundance: .; j_gene: TRBJ2-6
CDR3aa: CASSPRPDSYGYTF; CDR3nt: TGTGCCAGCAGTCCCCGACCCGACTCCTATGGCTACACCTTC; v_gene: TRBV2; d_gene: .; abundance: many; j_gene: TRBJ1-2
CDR3aa: CAISESNEQFF; CDR3nt: TGTGCCATCAGTGAGTCTAATGAGCAGTTCTTC; v_gene: TRBV10-3; d_gene: .; abundance: .; j_gene: TRBJ2-1
CDR3aa: CASSLRDGSYEQYF; CDR3nt: TGTGCCAGCAGCCTACGGGACGGATCCTACGAGCAGTACTTC; v_gene: TRBV12-3/TRBV12-4; d_gene: .; abundance: few; j_gene: TRBJ2-7
CDR3aa: CASSQQGKDGYTF; CDR3nt: TGTGCCAGCAGCCAACAGGGAAAAGATGGCTACACCTTC; v_gene: TRBV9; d_gene: .; abundance: few; j_gene: TRBJ1-2
CDR3aa: CSASPGSGTEAFF; CDR3nt: TGCAGTGCTAGCCCCGGGTCGGGCACTGAAGCTTTCTTT; v_gene: TRBV20-1; d_gene: .; abundance: many; j_gene: TRBJ1-1
CDR3aa: CAWSGTSGVTDTQYF; CDR3nt: TGTGCCTGGAGTGGGACTAGCGGGGTCACAGATACGCAGTATTTT; v_gene: TRBV30; d_gene: TRBD2; abundance: many; j_gene: TRBJ2-3
CDR3aa: CASSQRLAGLAGLYNEQFF; CDR3nt: TGTGCCAGCAGCCAAAGACTAGCGGGCCTCGCGGGGCTGTACAATGAGCAGTTCTTC; v_gene: TRBV3-1; d_gene: TRBD2; abundance: many; j_gene: TRBJ2-1
CDR3aa: CSVSVAVSYEQYF; CDR3nt: TGCAGCGTCTCGGTCGCCGTCTCCTACGAGCAGTACTTC; v_gene: TRBV29-1; d_gene: .; abundance: many; j_gene: TRBJ2-7
CDR3aa: CAISELGPSTEAFF; CDR3nt: TGTGCCATCAGTGAGCTGGGACCAAGCACTGAAGCTTTCTTT; v_gene: TRBV10-3; d_gene: .; abundance: many; j_gene: TRBJ1-1
CDR3aa: CSAQQGGTDTQYF; CDR3nt: TGCAGTGCCCAACAAGGAGGCACAGATACGCAGTATTTT; v_gene: TRBV20-1; d_gene: .; abundance: many; j_gene: TRBJ2-3
CDR3aa: CATSDLPGNQPQHF; CDR3nt: TGTGCCACCAGTGATTTGCCGGGAAATCAGCCCCAGCATTTT; v_gene: TRBV24-1; d_gene: .; abundance: .; j_gene: TRBJ1-5
CDR3aa: CASSPDPGGTDTQYF; CDR3nt: TGTGCCAGCTCACCAGACCCAGGTGGGACAGATACGCAGTATTTT; v_gene: TRBV18; d_gene: .; abundance: many; j_gene: TRBJ2-3
CDR3aa: CASSPEDGGYTF; CDR3nt: TGTGCCAGTAGTCCGGAGGACGGAGGCTACACCTTC; v_gene: TRBV19; d_gene: .; abundance: .; j_gene: TRBJ1-2
CDR3aa: CASRFQGIYNEQFF; CDR3nt: TGCGCCAGCAGGTTCCAGGGTATCTACAATGAGCAGTTCTTC; v_gene: TRBV5-1; d_gene: .; abundance: many; j_gene: TRBJ2-1
CDR3aa: CATSGQLRYQETRYF; CDR3nt: TGTGCCACCAGCGGACAGCTGCGGTACCAAGAGACCCGGTACTTC; v_gene: TRBV15; d_gene: .; abundance: .; j_gene: TRBJ2-1
CDR3aa: CASSPGRTNSPLHF; CDR3nt: TGTGCCAGCTCACCCGGACGGACCAATTCACCCCTCCACTTT; v_gene: TRBV18; d_gene: .; abundance: few; j_gene: TRBJ1-6
CDR3aa: CASSLGAGGPYEQYF; CDR3nt: TGTGCCAGCAGCTTAGGAGCGGGGGGCCCTTACGAGCAGTACTTC; v_gene: TRBV7-9; d_gene: TRBD2; abundance: many; j_gene: TRBJ2-7
CDR3aa: CASSRLAVSYNEQFF; CDR3nt: TGTGCCAGCAGCCGGTTAGCGGTTTCATACAATGAGCAGTTCTTC; v_gene: TRBV7-2; d_gene: .; abundance: .; j_gene: TRBJ2-1
CDR3aa: CSARWAGGVDTQYF; CDR3nt: TGCAGTGCTAGATGGGCGGGAGGGGTGGATACGCAGTATTTT; v_gene: TRBV20-1; d_gene: TRBD2; abundance: .; j_gene: TRBJ2-3
CDR3aa: CASSPPGRDEQYF; CDR3nt: TGTGCCAGCTCACCACCGGGGAGGGACGAGCAGTACTTC; v_gene: TRBV18; d_gene: TRBD2; abundance: many; j_gene: TRBJ2-7
CDR3aa: CASSLSSGYTF; CDR3nt: TGTGCCAGCAGCTTGTCGTCCGGCTACACCTTC; v_gene: TRBV5-6; d_gene: .; abundance: many; j_gene: TRBJ1-2
CDR3aa: CSARAVRVYIYNEQFF; CDR3nt: TGCAGTGCTAGGGCCGTTCGGGTTTATATATACAATGAGCAGTTCTTC; v_gene: TRBV20-1; d_gene: .; abundance: many; j_gene: TRBJ2-1
CDR3aa: CASRPIGADTQYF; CDR3nt: TGTGCCAGCAGGCCAATTGGAGCAGATACGCAGTATTTT; v_gene: TRBV5-6; d_gene: .; abundance: many; j_gene: TRBJ2-3
CDR3aa: CSVRTGLNYGYTF; CDR3nt: TGCAGCGTAAGGACAGGGTTGAACTATGGCTACACCTTC; v_gene: TRBV29-1; d_gene: TRBD1; abundance: .; j_gene: TRBJ1-2
CDR3aa: CASSLTGGKDIQYF; CDR3nt: TGCGCCAGCAGCTTGACAGGGGGGAAAGACATTCAGTACTTC; v_gene: TRBV5-1; d_gene: TRBD1; abundance: many; j_gene: TRBJ2-4
CDR3aa: CASRDRGEETQYF; CDR3nt: TGTGCCAGCAGGGACAGGGGCGAAGAGACCCAGTACTTC; v_gene: TRBV12-3/TRBV12-4; d_gene: TRBD1; abundance: many; j_gene: TRBJ2-5
CDR3aa: CASSEQGAIGTEAFF; CDR3nt: TGTGCCAGCAGTGAACAGGGGGCAATAGGCACTGAAGCTTTCTTT; v_gene: TRBV6-1; d_gene: TRBD1; abundance: few; j_gene: TRBJ1-1
CDR3aa: CSARAQGQAGDAFF; CDR3nt: TGCAGTGCTAGGGCGCAGGGGCAGGCAGGAGATGCTTTCTTT; v_gene: TRBV20-1; d_gene: .; abundance: many; j_gene: TRBJ1-1
CDR3aa: CASSGHRAGEKLFF; CDR3nt: TGTGCCAGCAGCGGACACAGGGCGGGTGAAAAACTGTTTTTT; v_gene: TRBV9; d_gene: .; abundance: many; j_gene: TRBJ1-4